Below are 4 T cell receptor beta chains sequenced from a single sample in a study of cytomegalovirus exposure and HLA in healthy donors. The assay was immunoSEQ multiplex PCR, and TCRdb's table has in-frame clones only and misses some. The sample yields 65,000 to 85,000 clones, approximately 95% seen once. Sequencing was performed on PBMCs. The receptors originated from a woman aged 18-29 years in good health and CMV-seronegative.

The chain combines TRBV25-1 with TRBJ2-7, with D perhaps being TRBD1 or TRBD2 (6 bases each). The V gene lost 6 bases and the J gene lost 7 bases, with 13 bases spanning the gap. The CDR3 runs 12 residues. CDR1 is MGHDK and CDR2 is SYGVNS in the germline V gene. CDR3 coding DNA: TGTGCCAGCAGAGAAGGGGGAGGAGAGCAGTACTTC. Encoded protein: CASREGGGEQYF.

The chain is built from TRBV5-4 and TRBJ2-7; D is unresolved. The germline V and J ends were trimmed by 2 bases and 7 bases, with 7 bases remaining between them. The CDR3 sequence is 11 residues long. Per the germline V gene, CDR1 is SGHNT and CDR2 is YYREEE (reference sequence). DNA for the CDR3: TGTGCCAGCAGCTTCAGTTCTGAGCAGTACTTC. It yields the protein CASSFSSEQYF.

CDR3 bases: TGTGCCAGCTCCCCCCCAGGGGGAGTCTATGGCTACACCTTC. Translating gives CASSPPGGVYGYTF. The V gene is TRBV18, the J gene TRBJ1-2; 7 bases map to TRBD1. Germline V gives CDR1 KGHSH, CDR2 LQKENI. V shed 6 bases and J 4 bases; nucleotides not matched to a gene: 8. CDR3 size: 14 residues.

The V gene is TRBV6-4, the J gene TRBJ2-3; TRBD2 agrees at 7 bases. Germline lookup yields CDR1 MRHNA and CDR2 SNTAGT. Losses at the gene ends were 5 bases for V and 1 base for J; bases not matched to a gene: 6. This CDR3 spans 15 amino acids. The CDR3 nucleotides are TGTGCCAGCAGTTTTGAGGCGGGGGGCACAGATACGCAGTATTTT. Encoded protein: CASSFEAGGTDTQYF.